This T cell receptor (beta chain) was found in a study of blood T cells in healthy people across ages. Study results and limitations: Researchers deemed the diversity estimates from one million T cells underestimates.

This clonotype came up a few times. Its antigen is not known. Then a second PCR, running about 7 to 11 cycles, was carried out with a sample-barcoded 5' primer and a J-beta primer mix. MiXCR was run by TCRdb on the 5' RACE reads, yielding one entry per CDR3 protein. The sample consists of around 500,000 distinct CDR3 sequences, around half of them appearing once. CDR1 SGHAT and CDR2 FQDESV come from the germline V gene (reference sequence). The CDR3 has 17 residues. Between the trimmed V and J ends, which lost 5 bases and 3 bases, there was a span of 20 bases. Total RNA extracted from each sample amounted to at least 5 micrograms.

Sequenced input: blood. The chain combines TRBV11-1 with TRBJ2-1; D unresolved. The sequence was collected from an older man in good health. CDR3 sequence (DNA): TGTGCCAGCAGCCCACGTCTGGGCAACCTCAACTACAATGAGCAGTTCTTC. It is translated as CASSPRLGNLNYNEQFF.